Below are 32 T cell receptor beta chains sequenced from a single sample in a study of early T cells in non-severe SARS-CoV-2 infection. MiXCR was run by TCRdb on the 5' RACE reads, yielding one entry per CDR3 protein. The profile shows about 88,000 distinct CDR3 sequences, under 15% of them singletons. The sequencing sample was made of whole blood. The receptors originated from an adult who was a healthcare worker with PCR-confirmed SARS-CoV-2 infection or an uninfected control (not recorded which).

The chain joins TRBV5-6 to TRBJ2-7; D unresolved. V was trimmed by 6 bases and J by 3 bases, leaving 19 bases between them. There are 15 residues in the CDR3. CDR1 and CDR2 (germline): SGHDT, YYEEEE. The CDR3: CASTSSLRMNYEQYF. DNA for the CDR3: TGTGCCAGCACCTCCTCCTTGAGGATGAACTACGAGCAGTACTTC.

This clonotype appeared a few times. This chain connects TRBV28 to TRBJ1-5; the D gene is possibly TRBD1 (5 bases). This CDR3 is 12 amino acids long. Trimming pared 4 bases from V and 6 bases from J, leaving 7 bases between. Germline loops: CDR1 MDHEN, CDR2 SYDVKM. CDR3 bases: TGTGCCAGCAGTTCCCAGGGTCAGCCCCAGCATTTT. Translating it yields CASSSQGQPQHF.

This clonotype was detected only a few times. The CDR3 nucleotides read TGTGCCAGCAGTCGGCAGAACTCCGGCTACACCTTC. Translated, it gives CASSRQNSGYTF. The chain uses TRBV2 and TRBJ1-2; no firm D call. V was pared by 5 bases and J by 8 bases, with 12 bases between. This CDR3 spans 12 amino acids. The germline V gene encodes CDR1 SNHLY and CDR2 FYNNEI. Filled out from reference TRBV2 and TRBJ1-2, the complete variable domain reads EPEVTQTPSHQVTQMGQEVILRCVPISNHLYFYWYRQILGQKVEFLVSFYNNEISEKSEIFDDQFSVERPDGSNFTLKIRSTKLEDSAMYFCASSRQNSGYTFGSGTRLTVV.

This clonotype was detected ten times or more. CDR3 DNA: TGTGCCAGCAGTTACTTCGAGAACACTGAAGCTTTCTTT. Translated: CASSYFENTEAFF. V is TRBV6-2 or TRBV6-3 and J is TRBJ1-1, with D unresolved. Trimming removed 1 base at V and 1 base at J, with 4 bases between. This CDR3 spans 13 amino acids. CDR1 MNHEY and CDR2 SVGEGT come from the germline V gene.

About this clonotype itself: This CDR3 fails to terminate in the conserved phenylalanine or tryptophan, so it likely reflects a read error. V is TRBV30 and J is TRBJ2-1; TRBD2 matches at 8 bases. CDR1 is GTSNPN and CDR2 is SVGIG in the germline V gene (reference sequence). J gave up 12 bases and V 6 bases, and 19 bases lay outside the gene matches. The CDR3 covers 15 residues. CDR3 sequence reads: CACHLFAGGPGGQFI. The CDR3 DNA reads TGTGCCTGCCACCTATTTGCGGGAGGCCCGGGGGGGCAGTTCATC.

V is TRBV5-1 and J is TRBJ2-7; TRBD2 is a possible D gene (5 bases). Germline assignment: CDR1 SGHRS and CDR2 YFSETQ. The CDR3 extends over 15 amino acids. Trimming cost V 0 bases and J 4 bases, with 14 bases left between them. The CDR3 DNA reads TGCGCCAGCAGCTTGGCGGCGAGCGGACCTTACGAGCAGTACTTC. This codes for CASSLAASGPYEQYF. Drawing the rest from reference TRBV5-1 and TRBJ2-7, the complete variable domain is KAGVTQTPRYLIKTRGQQVTLSCSPISGHRSVSWYQQTPGQGLQFLFEYFSETQRNKGNFPGRFSGRQFSNSRSEMNVSTLELGDSALYLCASSLAASGPYEQYFGPGTRLTVT.

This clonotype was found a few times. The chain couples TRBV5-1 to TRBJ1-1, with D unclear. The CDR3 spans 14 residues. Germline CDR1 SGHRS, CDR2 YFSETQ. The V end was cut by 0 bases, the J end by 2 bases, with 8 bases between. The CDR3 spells CASSLGSSNTEAFF. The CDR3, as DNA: TGCGCCAGCAGCTTGGGATCATCTAACACTGAAGCTTTCTTT.

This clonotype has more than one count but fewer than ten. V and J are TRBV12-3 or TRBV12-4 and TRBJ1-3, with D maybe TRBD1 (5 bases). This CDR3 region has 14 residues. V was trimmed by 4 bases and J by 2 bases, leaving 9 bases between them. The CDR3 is CASSSQGAGNTIYF. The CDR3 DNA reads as TGTGCCAGCAGTTCCCAGGGAGCTGGAAACACCATATATTTT.

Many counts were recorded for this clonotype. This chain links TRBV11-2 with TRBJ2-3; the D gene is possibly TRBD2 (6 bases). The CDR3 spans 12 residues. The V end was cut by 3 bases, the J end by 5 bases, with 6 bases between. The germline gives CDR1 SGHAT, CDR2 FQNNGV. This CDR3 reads CASSLGGDTQYF. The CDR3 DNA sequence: TGTGCCAGCAGCTTGGGGGGAGATACGCAGTATTTT.

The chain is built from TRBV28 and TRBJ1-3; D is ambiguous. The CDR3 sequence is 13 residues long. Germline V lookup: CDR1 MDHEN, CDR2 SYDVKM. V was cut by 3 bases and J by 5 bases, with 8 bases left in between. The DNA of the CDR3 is TGTGCCAGCAGTTTTGGAGAAAGAAACACCATATATTTT. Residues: CASSFGERNTIYF.

The CDR3 loop is CASRRASGQYNEQFF. DNA of the CDR3: TGTGCCAGCAGACGGGCTAGCGGGCAGTACAATGAGCAGTTCTTC. The V and J genes are TRBV3-1 and TRBJ2-1; 8 positions agree with TRBD2. Per germline, CDR1 LGHDT and CDR2 YNNKEL (reference sequence). V was pared by 6 bases and J by 4 bases, with 8 bases of the junction left unmatched. This CDR3 is built from 15 residues.

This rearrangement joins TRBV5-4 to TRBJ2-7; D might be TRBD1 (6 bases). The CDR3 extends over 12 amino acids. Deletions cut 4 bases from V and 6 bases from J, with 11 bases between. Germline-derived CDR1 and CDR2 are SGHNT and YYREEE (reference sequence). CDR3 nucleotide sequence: TGTGCCAGCAGCGCAGGGGTGGCCGAGCAGTACTTC. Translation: CASSAGVAEQYF.

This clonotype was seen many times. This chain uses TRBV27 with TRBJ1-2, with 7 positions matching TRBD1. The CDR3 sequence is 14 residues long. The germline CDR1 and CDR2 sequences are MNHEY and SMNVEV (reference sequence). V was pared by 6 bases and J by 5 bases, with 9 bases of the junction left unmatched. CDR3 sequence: CASRDRNPSYGYTF. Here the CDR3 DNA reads TGTGCCAGCAGGGACAGGAATCCGTCATATGGCTACACCTTC.

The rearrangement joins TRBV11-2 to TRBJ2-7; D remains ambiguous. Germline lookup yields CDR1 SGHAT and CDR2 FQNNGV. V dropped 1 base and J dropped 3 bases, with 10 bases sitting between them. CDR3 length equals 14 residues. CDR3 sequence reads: CASSLVSIVYEQYF. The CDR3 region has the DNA TGTGCCAGCAGCTTAGTTAGCATAGTCTACGAGCAGTACTTC.

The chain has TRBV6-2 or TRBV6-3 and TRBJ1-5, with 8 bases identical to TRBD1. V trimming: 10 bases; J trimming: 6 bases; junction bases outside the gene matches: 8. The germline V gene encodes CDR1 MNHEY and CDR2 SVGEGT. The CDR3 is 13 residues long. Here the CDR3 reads CATRQGASQPQHF. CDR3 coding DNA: TGTGCCACGCGCCAGGGGGCTAGTCAGCCCCAGCATTTT.

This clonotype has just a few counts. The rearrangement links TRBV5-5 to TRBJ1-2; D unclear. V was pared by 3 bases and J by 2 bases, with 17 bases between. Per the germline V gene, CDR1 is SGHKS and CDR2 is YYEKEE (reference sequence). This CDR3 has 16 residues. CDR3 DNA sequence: TGTGCCAGCAGCTCTGGAAGGCAACTCCTAAACTATGGCTACACCTTC. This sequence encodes CASSSGRQLLNYGYTF.

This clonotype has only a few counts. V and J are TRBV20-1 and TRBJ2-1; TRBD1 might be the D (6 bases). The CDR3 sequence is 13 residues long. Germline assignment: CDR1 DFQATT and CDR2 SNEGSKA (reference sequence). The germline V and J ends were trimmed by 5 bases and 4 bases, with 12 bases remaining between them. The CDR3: CSAYRQVYNEQFF. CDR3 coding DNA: TGCAGTGCTTACAGACAGGTTTACAATGAGCAGTTCTTC.

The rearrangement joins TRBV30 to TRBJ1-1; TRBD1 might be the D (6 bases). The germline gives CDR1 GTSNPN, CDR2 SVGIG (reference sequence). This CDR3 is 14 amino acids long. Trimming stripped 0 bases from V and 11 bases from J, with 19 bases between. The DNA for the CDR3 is TGTGCCTGGAGTGTTGAGCGTGGGGGGCGACGTGCTTTCTTT. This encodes CAWSVERGGRRAFF. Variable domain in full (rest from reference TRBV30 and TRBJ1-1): SQTIHQWPATLVQPVGSPLSLECTVEGTSNPNLYWYRQAAGRGLQLLFYSVGIGQISSEVPQNLSASRPQDRQFILSSKKLLLSDSGFYLCAWSVERGGRRAFFGQGTRLTVV.

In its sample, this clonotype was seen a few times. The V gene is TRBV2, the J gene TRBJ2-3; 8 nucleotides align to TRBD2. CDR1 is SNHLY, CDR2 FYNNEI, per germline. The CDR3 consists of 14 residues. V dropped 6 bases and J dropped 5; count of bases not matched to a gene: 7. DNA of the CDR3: TGTGCCAGCAGGACCCCCGGGACTAGAGATACGCAGTATTTT. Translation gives CASRTPGTRDTQYF.

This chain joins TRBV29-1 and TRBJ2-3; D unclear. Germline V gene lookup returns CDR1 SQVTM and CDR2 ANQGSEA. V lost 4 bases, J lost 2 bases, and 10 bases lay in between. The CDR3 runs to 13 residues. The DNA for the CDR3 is TGCAGCGTTGCGGTCTCTACCACAGATACGCAGTATTTT. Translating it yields CSVAVSTTDTQYF.

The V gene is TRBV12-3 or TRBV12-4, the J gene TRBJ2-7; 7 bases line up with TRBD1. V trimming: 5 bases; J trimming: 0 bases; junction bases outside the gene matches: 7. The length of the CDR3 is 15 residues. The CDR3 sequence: CASSRRTGNSYEQYF. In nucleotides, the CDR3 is TGTGCCAGCAGTCGAAGGACAGGCAACTCCTACGAGCAGTACTTC.

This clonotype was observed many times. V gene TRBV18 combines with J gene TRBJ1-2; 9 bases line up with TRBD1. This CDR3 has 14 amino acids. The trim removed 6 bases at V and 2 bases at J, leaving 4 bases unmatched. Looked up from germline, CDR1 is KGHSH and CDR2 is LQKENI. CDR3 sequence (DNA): TGTGCCAGCTCCCCCGGACAGGGGAACTATGGCTACACCTTC. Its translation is CASSPGQGNYGYTF.

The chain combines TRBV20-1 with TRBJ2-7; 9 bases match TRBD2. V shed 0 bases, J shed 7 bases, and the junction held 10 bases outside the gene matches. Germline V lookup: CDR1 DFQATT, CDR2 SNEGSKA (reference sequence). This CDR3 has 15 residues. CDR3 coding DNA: TGCAGTGCTAGAGATCGTGGGGGACTAGCTCGGGAGCAGTACTTC. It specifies CSARDRGGLAREQYF.

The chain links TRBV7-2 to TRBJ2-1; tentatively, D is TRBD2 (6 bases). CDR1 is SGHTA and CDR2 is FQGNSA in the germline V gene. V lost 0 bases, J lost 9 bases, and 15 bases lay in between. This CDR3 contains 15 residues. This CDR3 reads CASSLAPGLGIEQFF. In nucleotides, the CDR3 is TGTGCCAGCAGCTTAGCGCCGGGACTGGGGATTGAGCAGTTCTTC. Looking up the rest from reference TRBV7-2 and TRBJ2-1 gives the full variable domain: GAGVSQSPSNKVTEKGKDVELRCDPISGHTALYWYRQSLGQGLEFLIYFQGNSAPDKSGLPSDRFSAERTGGSVSTLTIQRTQQEDSAVYLCASSLAPGLGIEQFFGPGTRLTVL.

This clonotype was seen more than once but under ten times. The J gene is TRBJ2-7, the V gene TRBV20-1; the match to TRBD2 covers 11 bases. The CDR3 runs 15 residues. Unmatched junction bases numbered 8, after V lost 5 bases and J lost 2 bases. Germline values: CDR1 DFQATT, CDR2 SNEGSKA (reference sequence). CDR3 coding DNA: TGCAGTGCTGGGTCGGGGACTAGCGGAACCTACGAGCAGTACTTC. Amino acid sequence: CSAGSGTSGTYEQYF.

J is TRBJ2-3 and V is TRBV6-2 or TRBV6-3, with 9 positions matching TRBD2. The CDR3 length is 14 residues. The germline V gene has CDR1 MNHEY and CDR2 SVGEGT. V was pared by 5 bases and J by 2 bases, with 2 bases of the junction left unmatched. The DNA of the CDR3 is TGTGCCAGCAGTGCGGGAGGGCCCACAGATACGCAGTATTTT. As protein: CASSAGGPTDTQYF.

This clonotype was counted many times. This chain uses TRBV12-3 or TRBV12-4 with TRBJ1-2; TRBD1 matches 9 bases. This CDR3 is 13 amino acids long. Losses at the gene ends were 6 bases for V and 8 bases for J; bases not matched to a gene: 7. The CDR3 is CASSPDRGKGYTF. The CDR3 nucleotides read TGTGCCAGCAGCCCCGACAGGGGGAAAGGCTACACCTTC.

The CDR3, as DNA: TGCGCCAGCAGCCAAGTTAGCGGGAGGAACAATGAGCAGTTCTTC. This encodes CASSQVSGRNNEQFF. This chain joins TRBV4-1 and TRBJ2-1, with 10 positions matching TRBD2. CDR1 and CDR2 from the germline V gene are MGHRA and YSYEKL. The CDR3 extends over 15 amino acids. J lost 5 bases, V lost 1 base, and 2 bases had no gene match.

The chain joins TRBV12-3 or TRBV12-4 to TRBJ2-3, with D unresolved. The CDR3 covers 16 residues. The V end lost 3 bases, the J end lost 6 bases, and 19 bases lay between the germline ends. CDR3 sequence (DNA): TGTGCCAGCAGTTTGTCACTTCCGGTACCTAAGGATACGCAGTATTTT. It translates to CASSLSLPVPKDTQYF.

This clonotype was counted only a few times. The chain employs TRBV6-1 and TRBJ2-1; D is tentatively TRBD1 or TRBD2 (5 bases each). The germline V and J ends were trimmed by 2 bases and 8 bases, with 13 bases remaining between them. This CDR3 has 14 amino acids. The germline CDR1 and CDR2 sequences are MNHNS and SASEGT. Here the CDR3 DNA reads TGTGCCAGCAGTGAATTTGTCGGGACCCATGAGCAGTTCTTC. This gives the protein CASSEFVGTHEQFF.

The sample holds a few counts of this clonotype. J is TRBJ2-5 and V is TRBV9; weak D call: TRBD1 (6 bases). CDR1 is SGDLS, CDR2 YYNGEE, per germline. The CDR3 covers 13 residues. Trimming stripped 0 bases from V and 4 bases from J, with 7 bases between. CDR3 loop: CASSVEGGETQYF. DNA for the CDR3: TGTGCCAGCAGCGTAGAAGGGGGAGAGACCCAGTACTTC.

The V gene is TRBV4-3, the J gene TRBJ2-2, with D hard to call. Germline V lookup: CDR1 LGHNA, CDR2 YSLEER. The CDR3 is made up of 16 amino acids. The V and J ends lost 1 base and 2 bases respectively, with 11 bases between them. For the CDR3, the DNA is TGCGCCAGCAGCCAAGGGGCCGGGCTCAACACCGGGGAGCTGTTTTTT. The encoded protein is CASSQGAGLNTGELFF.